This paragraph covers one T cell receptor beta chain sequence. What it binds is not known. The treatment denotes: oral pan-JAK inhibitor, 5-10 mg twice daily. This specimen belongs to a study of CD8+ T cells in alopecia areata. Overall study context: For 6 to 18 months, tofacitinib was taken, and 6 months off drug followed. Overall study results and limits: Clonality exceeded that of normal scalp in lesional scalp, most notably in alopecia totalis/universalis. Persistence during tofacitinib was seen for many expanded lesional clones in scalp and blood.

RNA, once extracted, was reverse transcribed into cDNA for use as the sequencing template. Measured with immunoSEQ multiplex PCR; TCRdb has only the in-frame clones, and not every one. The data show about 120,000 clones, approximately 51% seen once. Per germline, CDR1 SGHNT and CDR2 YYREEE (reference sequence). Trimming cost V 7 bases and J 0 bases, with 11 bases left between them. The CDR3 has 14 residues. The sample here was CD4+ T cells sorted from blood, taken at week 24, from a patient treated with tofacitinib. This sequence was found in a human donor with alopecia areata. The J gene is TRBJ2-1, the V gene TRBV5-4; possibly TRBD2 for D (6 bases). Written as DNA, the CDR3 is TGTGCCAGCTTACGGGACTCCTCCTACAATGAGCAGTTCTTC. It translates to CASLRDSSYNEQFF.